This entry concerns a single T cell receptor (beta chain). No cognate antigen has been identified for it. Base qualities were left out, and no much larger clone turns up one base away. Counted from cysteine to phenylalanine, this CDR3 has 11 amino acids. Left in the record is the CDR3 DNA by itself, 33 bases read in frame from the first base. The junction carries 9 bases between V and J, which are trimmed by 10 bases and 5 bases respectively. CDR1 and CDR2 were assigned from the germline V gene as ENHRY and SYGVKD. The data were obtained in a study of blood T cells in healthy people across ages (dated by TCRdb to between 2015 and 2017). Context from the whole study: In model experiments, template switching captured about one uniquely barcoded TCR beta cDNA molecule for every two T cells. The donors were divided into four age groups: young (average around 15 years), middle-aged (approximately 41), aged (approximately 62) and long-lived (about 90). Donors of different ages were randomly distributed across sequencing lanes to avoid experimental bias. Age-related changes in TCR beta repertoire diversity were measured in the study by deep sequencing normalized with unique cDNA molecular identifiers. Two additional independent replicas of 1 million unique cDNA reads from the same blood draw were analyzed for two donors (one aged 18 to 30 and one aged 80 or older).

The library was obtained by 5' RACE. The data were produced on an Illumina HiSeq 2500. A second PCR of roughly 7 to 12 cycles was run with a J-beta primer mix and a sample-barcoded 5' primer. Each TCR beta cDNA molecule received a unique molecular identifier from a template-switch 5' adaptor carrying 12 random nucleotides. Each sample yielded at least 2.5 million CDR3-containing paired-end reads. All of the RNA was converted into first-strand cDNA using the Mint cDNA synthesis kit, with a TRBC-specific oligonucleotide serving as the primer. Following uracil-DNA glycosylase treatment, all cDNA underwent a first 18-cycle PCR with the universal primers M1SS and BC2_uni_R. In the paper's pipeline: For normalization, 1 million high-quality reads were randomly selected from each sample, with every read carrying a distinct molecular identifier. Reads sharing molecular identifiers were discarded rather than binned into consensus sequences. MiTCR, with a Q25 quality threshold and the strictest error-elimination algorithm, was used for CDR3 identification, clonotype clustering and error correction. A nonparametric unseen species model using Euler transformation provided a lower-bound estimate of total TCR beta diversity. In TCRdb, the public reads were trimmed at Q25 with fastp and aligned with MiXCR, with productive beta chains retained. Records with the same CDR3 protein are collapsed into one entry carrying the most frequent genes and DNA. TCRdb, not the original authors, processed these V and J calls. Recorded for this sample are 850,000 to 1,000,000 distinct CDR3 sequences; around 46% of them occurred a single time. The ten largest clones capture around 15% of the sample.

The study at large found these results: There was a strong correlation between observed TCR beta diversity and the percentage of naive T cells measured by flow cytometry. The CMV infection status of donors was not known, potentially confounding age-related changes in expanded clonotypes. Total diversity estimates from one million sequenced T cells were considered lower bounds and underestimates. Since profiling was done on bulk unsorted PBMCs, naive and antigen-experienced compartments could not be conclusively compared. As age increased, observed TCR beta diversity per million T cells dropped in a roughly linear way, and a significant reduction was already evident by age 40. Compared with the aged group, the long-lived group had more naive CD4+ T cells, fewer expanded clones and increased TCR diversity, a pattern suggesting age selection.

The approximately 40 donors, aged 6 to 90 years, were systemically healthy Caucasian individuals from Russia. Each donor gave about 9.2 milliliters of peripheral blood, drawn into EDTA-treated Vacutainer tubes. PBMCs were isolated by Ficoll-Paque density-gradient centrifugation, with at least 6.5 million obtained per sample. Trizol reagent was used to extract total RNA from PBMCs, with at least 5.5 micrograms per sample. For every donor, flow cytometry on a PBMC aliquot measured the percentage of naive CD45RAhigh/CD27high T cells. The chain uses TRBV10-3 and TRBJ2-1; confidence is insufficient to name the D gene. This TCR was sampled from a man under 40 in good health. Source material: blood. The DNA sequence is TGTGCCAGCATGAAGAACAATGAGCAGTTCTTC. Translated, it gives CASMKNNEQFF.